The 26 T cell receptor beta chains below all came from one sample that was sequenced in a study of blood T cell repertoires in COVID-19. The data were produced by immunoSEQ multiplex PCR, yet TCRdb's version contains in-frame clones alone and is incomplete. The sample includes more than 150,000 clones, around 90% of them seen just once. What was sequenced was peripheral blood. The receptors derive from a man aged 35 to 55 with acute or convalescent COVID-19.

The chain combines TRBV25-1 with TRBJ1-6; 8 bases are a match to TRBD1. The CDR3 has 14 residues. Losses at the gene ends were 7 bases for V and 7 bases for J; bases not matched to a gene: 6. Germline V CDR1 and CDR2: MGHDK, SYGVNS. CDR3: CASTQGAKNSPLHF. In DNA form, the CDR3 reads TGTGCCAGCACTCAGGGGGCCAAGAATTCACCCCTCCACTTT.

The V and J genes are TRBV4-2 and TRBJ1-2, with D uncertain. This CDR3 has 13 amino acids. From germline, CDR1 is LGHNA and CDR2 YNFKEQ. V shed 0 bases and J shed 8 bases, with 10 bases lying between them. The CDR3 spells CASSQEIRRGYTF. CDR3 DNA sequence: TGTGCCAGCAGCCAAGAAATTCGTCGGGGCTACACCTTC.

CDR3 in amino acids: CASSPYSGGAFHEQYF. Written as DNA, the CDR3 is TGTGCCAGCAGCCCTTATAGCGGGGGGGCTTTCCACGAGCAGTACTTC. V is TRBV13 and J is TRBJ2-7, with 11 positions matching TRBD2. J was trimmed by 5 bases and V by 5 bases; bases with no gene match: 11. Germline CDR1 is PRHDT and CDR2 is FYEKMQ (reference sequence). The CDR3 runs 16 residues.

This clone was seen just once. The chain links TRBV5-4 to TRBJ2-3; possible D gene TRBD2, 5 bases. Germline CDR1 is SGHNT and CDR2 is YYREEE (reference sequence). With 4 bases removed from V and 0 bases from J, the gap between germline ends came to 18 bases. The length of the CDR3 is 17 residues. The CDR3 nucleotides read TGTGCCAGCAGCCACCGTAGGGAGATTGCTAGCACAGATACGCAGTATTTT. It encodes CASSHRREIASTDTQYF.

V gene TRBV28 combines with J gene TRBJ1-2, with D maybe TRBD1 (6 bases). This CDR3 spans 13 amino acids. Germline V gene sequence: CDR1 MDHEN, CDR2 SYDVKM. V shed 2 bases and J shed 8 bases, with 12 bases lying between them. CDR3 bases: TGTGCCAGCAGTTTAGCGGGGGGCGGGGGCTACACCTTC. Its translation is CASSLAGGGGYTF.

This chain links TRBV19 with TRBJ2-1, with TRBD1 matching 8 bases. The CDR3 extends over 14 amino acids. V shed 7 bases and J 1 base; nucleotides not matched to a gene: 3. Germline V gene data show CDR1 as LNHDA and CDR2 as SQIVND (reference sequence). The CDR3 reads CASKDRVSYNEQFF. DNA of the CDR3: TGTGCCAGTAAGGACAGGGTATCCTACAATGAGCAGTTCTTC.

This rearrangement joins TRBV6-4 to TRBJ2-1, with TRBD2 matching 7 bases. The V segment lost 4 bases and the J segment 4 bases; nucleotides outside the gene matches: 7. This CDR3 has 15 residues. Germline-derived CDR1 and CDR2 are MRHNA and SNTAGT. The chain's CDR3 is CASSVASGIYNEQFF. The CDR3 coding sequence is TGTGCCAGCAGTGTGGCTAGCGGTATTTACAATGAGCAGTTCTTC.

The J gene is TRBJ2-6, the V gene TRBV5-1, with D perhaps TRBD1 (6 bases). The CDR3 runs to 18 residues. Trimming pared 2 bases from V and 4 bases from J, leaving 19 bases between. The germline V gene encodes CDR1 SGHRS and CDR2 YFSETQ. CDR3: CASSFGGSPVSGANVLTF. DNA for the CDR3: TGCGCCAGCAGCTTTGGGGGCAGTCCCGTCTCAGGGGCCAACGTCCTGACTTTC.

The rearrangement links TRBV2 to TRBJ1-1; the D is unclear. V lost 10 bases and J lost 2, with 14 bases in between. Per the germline V gene, CDR1 is SNHLY and CDR2 is FYNNEI. This CDR3 comprises 13 residues. DNA for the CDR3: TGTGCCAAAACATACAAGATAAACACTGAAGCTTTCTTT. Protein: CAKTYKINTEAFF. The whole variable domain, remainder taken from reference TRBV2 and TRBJ1-1, is EPEVTQTPSHQVTQMGQEVILRCVPISNHLYFYWYRQILGQKVEFLVSFYNNEISEKSEIFDDQFSVERPDGSNFTLKIRSTKLEDSAMYFCAKTYKINTEAFFGQGTRLTVV.

This CDR3 reads CASSQDLLEYEQYF. CDR3 coding DNA: TGCGCCAGCAGCCAAGATCTGCTAGAATACGAGCAGTACTTC. The V gene is TRBV4-1, the J gene TRBJ2-7; D is undetermined. Germline values: CDR1 MGHRA, CDR2 YSYEKL. The V end was cut by 0 bases, the J end by 4 bases, with 10 bases between. This CDR3 region has 14 residues.

The V and J genes are TRBV6-1 and TRBJ1-2, with TRBD1 matching 11 bases. CDR1 MNHNS and CDR2 SASEGT come from the germline V gene. The CDR3 loop spans 15 amino acids. Trimming cost V 1 base and J 4 bases; bases outside gene matches: 2. Written as DNA, the CDR3 is TGTGCCAGCAGTGAAGGGACAGGGGGCTTCTATGGCTACACCTTC. Its protein product is CASSEGTGGFYGYTF.

The chain employs TRBV28 and TRBJ2-7, with a tentative D call TRBD2 (6 bases). From germline, CDR1 is MDHEN and CDR2 SYDVKM. The CDR3 has 13 amino acids. The ends were cut back, 6 bases at V and 1 base at J, with 10 bases in the middle. CDR3 nucleotide sequence: TGTGCCAGCAGCCGGGCGGGGTCCTACGAGCAGTACTTC. Encoded protein: CASSRAGSYEQYF.

In regard to this clone: Other DNA sequences of this sample code for an identical CDR3. The gene calls are TRBV12-3 or TRBV12-4 and TRBJ1-1; maybe TRBD1 (5 bases). The length of the CDR3 is 13 residues. Trimming left V 3 bases short and J 4 bases short, with 9 bases between. The CDR3 here is CASSFRGGTEAFF. CDR3 DNA sequence: TGTGCCAGCAGTTTTAGGGGAGGCACTGAAGCTTTCTTT.

The gene calls are TRBV10-3 and TRBJ1-1; 8 nucleotides align to TRBD1. This CDR3 has 12 amino acids. The V and J ends lost 4 bases and 8 bases, in that order; junction bases with no gene match: 3. Germline values: CDR1 ENHRY, CDR2 SYGVKD. The CDR3 reads CAISVDREEAFF. CDR3 coding DNA: TGTGCCATCAGTGTGGACAGGGAAGAAGCTTTCTTT.

Only one count was recorded for this clone. This rearrangement joins TRBV27 to TRBJ2-7, with a weak D call TRBD1 (6 bases). Germline CDR1 MNHEY, CDR2 SMNVEV (reference sequence). The CDR3 sequence is 13 residues long. The V and J ends lost 5 bases and 6 bases respectively, with 14 bases between them. CDR3: CASSIDTGFEQYF. CDR3 DNA sequence: TGTGCCAGCAGTATTGACACAGGGTTCGAGCAGTACTTC.

Turning to this clone: Other DNA sequences in the sample encode the same CDR3. V usage is TRBV4-3 and J usage is TRBJ2-7, with 7 bases aligning to TRBD2. CDR1 and CDR2 (germline): LGHNA, YSLEER. The CDR3 covers 15 residues. Trimming cost V 1 base and J 3 bases; bases outside gene matches: 6. Here the CDR3 reads CASSQGGGGLYEQYF. The CDR3 DNA reads as TGCGCCAGCAGCCAAGGAGGCGGGGGTCTCTACGAGCAGTACTTC.

J is TRBJ1-1 and V is TRBV2, with D unclear. Trimming stripped 2 bases from V and 2 bases from J, with 3 bases between. The CDR3 has 12 amino acids. Germline V gene data show CDR1 as SNHLY and CDR2 as FYNNEI. The CDR3 region has the DNA TGTGCCAGCAGTGAATCAAACACTGAAGCTTTCTTT. Protein product: CASSESNTEAFF.

This chain connects TRBV10-3 to TRBJ2-7, with D unresolved. The CDR3 is 12 residues long. Germline lookup yields CDR1 ENHRY and CDR2 SYGVKD. V shed 8 bases and J shed 2 bases, with 10 bases lying between them. This chain's CDR3 is CAIGMTTYEQYF. The CDR3 DNA is TGTGCCATCGGCATGACAACCTACGAGCAGTACTTC.

The V call is TRBV25-1, the J call TRBJ2-2; TRBD2 might be the D (6 bases). Trimming left V 2 bases short and J 5 bases short, with 15 bases between. Germline V lookup: CDR1 MGHDK, CDR2 SYGVNS. The CDR3 extends over 16 amino acids. CDR3 sequence: CASSERGTGKTGELFF. DNA for the CDR3: TGTGCCAGCAGTGAACGGGGGACGGGGAAGACCGGGGAGCTGTTTTTT.

The V gene is TRBV4-2, the J gene TRBJ2-7; maybe TRBD1 (5 bases). V was clipped by 0 bases and J by 2 bases, with 20 bases between them. The germline CDR1 and CDR2 sequences are LGHNA and YNFKEQ. This CDR3 region has 18 residues. In nucleotides, the CDR3 is TGTGCCAGCAGCCAAGATCGGGTAGACAGCCTCCTAACCTACGAGCAGTACTTC. It encodes CASSQDRVDSLLTYEQYF.

The chain employs TRBV28 and TRBJ2-7; 10 bases align to TRBD1. The CDR3 is 15 residues long. Germline V gene lookup returns CDR1 MDHEN and CDR2 SYDVKM. The junction had 8 bases not matched to a gene; V was cut back by 5 bases and J by 4 bases. Here the CDR3 DNA reads TGTGCCAGCAGTGCCCCCGGGACAGGGGAATACGAGCAGTACTTC. This translates into CASSAPGTGEYEQYF.

In DNA form, the CDR3 reads TGTGCCAGCAGCCAAGAGCGGGGGGGCCAAGAGACCCAGTACTTC. This encodes CASSQERGGQETQYF. The chain carries TRBV4-2 and TRBJ2-5; 9 bases agree with TRBD2. The CDR3 covers 15 residues. Germline values: CDR1 LGHNA, CDR2 YNFKEQ. V shed 0 bases, J shed 1 base, and the junction held 0 bases outside the gene matches.

The chain joins TRBV18 to TRBJ2-3, with 11 bases aligning to TRBD2. This CDR3 is 16 amino acids long. From germline, CDR1 is KGHSH and CDR2 LQKENI. V dropped 1 base and J dropped 6; count of bases not matched to a gene: 6. CDR3 protein: CASSPRLAGGRDTQYF. In DNA form, the CDR3 reads TGTGCCAGCTCACCACGGCTAGCGGGGGGCAGGGATACGCAGTATTTT.

The V gene is TRBV6-5, the J gene TRBJ2-3, with D possibly TRBD1 on 6 matching bases. V was trimmed by 8 bases and J by 2 bases, leaving 14 bases between them. Germline CDR1 MNHEY, CDR2 SVGAGI. The CDR3 extends over 14 amino acids. The DNA for the CDR3 is TGTGCCAGCGGACAGATAAGATCCACAGATACGCAGTATTTT. It translates to CASGQIRSTDTQYF.

The chain is built from TRBV6-6 and TRBJ2-2; D is possibly TRBD2 (5 bases). The CDR3 loop spans 15 amino acids. In germline, CDR1 is MNHNY, CDR2 SVGAGI (reference sequence). Trimming cost V 5 bases and J 5 bases, with 15 bases left between them. The CDR3 nucleotides are TGTGCCAGCAGTCATTATCCCCCGGGGACCGGGGAGCTGTTTTTT. It is translated as CASSHYPPGTGELFF.

CDR3 residues: CAWSGTDNQPQHF. CDR3 DNA: TGTGCCTGGAGTGGCACAGACAATCAGCCCCAGCATTTT. The V and J genes are TRBV30 and TRBJ1-5; D is uncertain. Germline CDR1 reads GTSNPN; CDR2 reads SVGIG (reference sequence). The CDR3 loop spans 13 amino acids. The ends were cut back, 1 base at V and 3 bases at J, with 7 bases in the middle.